This T cell receptor beta chain was profiled in a study of T cells after yellow fever vaccination. Regarding the study as a whole: Most clones from primary vaccination resurfaced after the booster (around 95% CD4, around 90% CD8). There was a possibility that FACS-sorted repertoires contained abundant clonotypes contaminating from the bulk population. Peak timing came faster in the weaker secondary response, day 5 versus 15.

TCRdb passed the 5' RACE reads through MiXCR, listing each CDR3 protein once. This sample carries roughly 120,000 distinct CDR3 sequences, 6.5% to 8% of them seen once, and the ten largest clones take around 2.6%. With regard to this clonotype: Its antigen is undetermined.

The receptor comes from a man younger than 35 who received the YFV17D yellow fever vaccine. Here the sequenced sample was CD4+ T cells sorted from PBMCs, taken approximately 11 days after the first yellow fever vaccination.

The CDR3 loop is CASSIGTSGANNEQFF. The DNA of the CDR3 is TGCGCCAGCAGCATAGGGACTAGCGGGGCCAACAATGAGCAGTTCTTC. The V gene is TRBV5-1, the J gene TRBJ2-1; 13 bases fit TRBD2. The CDR3 sequence is 16 residues long. The germline V gene encodes CDR1 SGHRS and CDR2 YFSETQ. The J segment lost 5 bases and the V segment lost 4 bases, leaving 6 bases of the junction unmatched.